Listed below are T cell receptor beta chains from one sample, sequenced in a study of T cell responses to AZD1222 COVID-19 vaccine. Sequencing was performed with immunoSEQ multiplex PCR; in TCRdb, only in-frame clones are kept and a portion is missing. Among 150,000 to 200,000 clones listed, 80% to 90% were seen once. The sample in question was peripheral blood, obtained on day 0 of AZD1222 vaccination. Receptors were obtained from an adult in good health. The CDR3 runs from the conserved cysteine through the conserved F or W. Fields, in order: J gene, D gene, V gene, clone size, CDR3 DNA, CDR3 protein. A D gene is named only where the DNA matches it firmly. Rows give clone size only sometimes, using once, few, many, or a class for an expanded clone.

>TRBJ2-3|-|TRBV24-1|-
TGTGCCACCAGTGACCCCGTTAGGGTCGGGTATACGCAGTATTTT
CATSDPVRVGYTQYF
>TRBJ2-7|TRBD2|TRBV28|few
TGTGCCAGCAGCCTTTCCCGGACTAGCGGGGACGAGCAGTACTTC
CASSLSRTSGDEQYF
>TRBJ2-7|TRBD2|TRBV5-1|once
TGCGCCAGCAGCTTGATTCGGGGGGGCCGCTACGAGCAGTACTTC
CASSLIRGGRYEQYF
>TRBJ1-5|-|TRBV4-1|-
TGCGCCAGCAGCCAATTACAGGCTTCCAATCAGCCCCAGCATTTT
CASSQLQASNQPQHF
>TRBJ1-5|-|TRBV6-5|-
TGTGCCAGCAGTCGGACTCTGAATCAGCCCCAGCATTTT
CASSRTLNQPQHF
>TRBJ2-6|-|TRBV6-1|-
TGTGCCAGCAGTGGGGTGCAGGGCGGGCCTTTCTCTGGGGCCAACGTCCTGACTTTC
CASSGVQGGPFSGANVLTF
>TRBJ2-3|TRBD2|TRBV5-1|-
TGCGCCAGCAGGCACGGGACTAGCGGAATCACAGATACGCAGTATTTT
CASRHGTSGITDTQYF
>TRBJ2-7|-|TRBV14|-
TGTGCCAGCAGCCTTATCCTTAACACACTCCGGGCCGAGCAGTACTTC
CASSLILNTLRAEQYF
>TRBJ2-7|TRBD1|TRBV4-1|-
TGCGCCAGCAGCCAAGATTGGACAGGGAACTACGAGCAGTACTTC
CASSQDWTGNYEQYF
>TRBJ1-5|-|TRBV28|-
TGTGCCAGCAGTCAAGGGCCACTTAGGGGGCAGCCCCAGCATTTT
CASSQGPLRGQPQHF
>TRBJ2-7|-|TRBV9|-
TGTGCCAGCAGCCCCCGGGGTAGCGGCTCCTACGAGCAGTACTTC
CASSPRGSGSYEQYF
>TRBJ2-7|TRBD2|TRBV6-2/TRBV6-3|-
TGTGCCAGCAGTTACTCAGCGGGGGTAGGCGAGCAGTACTTC
CASSYSAGVGEQYF
>TRBJ2-5|-|TRBV7-2|-
TGTGCCAGCAGCCTGAGGGGGCGGGGGGCTTCAAACCAAGAGACCCAGTACTTC
CASSLRGRGASNQETQYF
>TRBJ2-2|-|TRBV7-9|-
TGTGCCAGCCGCGAAGTTCGGACCGGGGAGCTGTTTTTT
CASREVRTGELFF
>TRBJ2-5|-|TRBV5-1|-
TGCGCCAGCAGCTTGGGTTCGGAAGAGACCCAGTACTTC
CASSLGSEETQYF
>TRBJ2-4|-|TRBV28|-
TGTGCCAGCAGTTTATCGGGGGCCCTGGACATTCAGTACTTC
CASSLSGALDIQYF
>TRBJ2-5|-|TRBV18|-
TGTGCCAGCTGCCAGCAGGGCCCCCAAGAGACCCAGTACTTC
CASCQQGPQETQYF
>TRBJ1-1|-|TRBV18|-
TGTGCCAGCTCACCAGTAAATATGAACACTGAAGCTTTCTTT
CASSPVNMNTEAFF
>TRBJ2-3|-|TRBV7-3|-
TGTGCCAGCAGCTTCGAGGGAGTGTCAGATACGCAGTATTTT
CASSFEGVSDTQYF
>TRBJ2-1|-|TRBV19|-
TGTGCCAGTAGTATCGGACAGAACTCCTACAATGAGCAGTTCTTC
CASSIGQNSYNEQFF
>TRBJ1-2|-|TRBV2|-
TGTGCCAGAGCCGTTGGGGTGTCTAACTATGGCTACACCTTC
CARAVGVSNYGYTF
>TRBJ1-2|TRBD1|TRBV10-3|few
TGTGCCATCAAGGCCCAACTAGACAGGGGGAGGGACTATGGCTACACCTTC
CAIKAQLDRGRDYGYTF
>TRBJ1-2|-|TRBV3-1/TRBV3-2|-
TGTGCCAGCAGCCAAGAGGTCGCATACTCCTATGGCTACACCTTC
CASSQEVAYSYGYTF
>TRBJ2-1|-|TRBV28|-
TGTGCCAGCAGTACCGGGTCTGCGGCATGGTATGACGATTACAATGAGCAGTTCTTC
CASSTGSAAWYDDYNEQFF
>TRBJ2-1|TRBD2|TRBV7-9|-
TGTGCCAGCAGCCGACTAGCGGGAGCAATCGATGAGCAGTTCTTC
CASSRLAGAIDEQFF
>TRBJ1-1|TRBD1|TRBV28|-
TGTGCCAGCAGTACGACAGGGGTCGCGCGGGCTTTCTTT
CASSTTGVARAFF
>TRBJ2-2|-|TRBV9|-
TGTGCCAGCAGCGTAGCACAGCGACACACCGGGGAGCTGTTTTTT
CASSVAQRHTGELFF
>TRBJ2-1|TRBD1|TRBV6-1|-
TGTGCCAGCAGTGCGTTCCCGGGACAGGGGGCGAATGAGCAGTTCTTC
CASSAFPGQGANEQFF
>TRBJ1-1|-|TRBV3-1/TRBV3-2|-
TGTGCCAGCAGCCAAGGGTTTCGGGGCACTGAAGCTTTCTTT
CASSQGFRGTEAFF
>TRBJ1-2|-|TRBV28|-
TGTGCCAGCAGCCTTGACAGCTATGGCTACACCTTC
CASSLDSYGYTF
>TRBJ1-4|TRBD1|TRBV2|-
TGTGCCAGCAGTGAATTTCGGACAGGGACAGTTGAAAAACTGTTTTTT
CASSEFRTGTVEKLFF
>TRBJ1-5|-|TRBV5-5|-
TGTGCCAGCAGCCCGGGGGGCGGGGCGGTGCAGCCCCAGCATTTT
CASSPGGGAVQPQHF
>TRBJ1-6|-|TRBV11-2|-
TGTGCCAGCAGCTTAAGATTTGACACGGGGGGTCGATATAATTCACCCCTCCACTTT
CASSLRFDTGGRYNSPLHF